Sequencing of this T cell receptor (beta chain) was carried out in a study of control samples from healthy donors and cancer patients. With 3 bases clipped from V and 2 bases from J, the junction kept 1 base outside the gene matches. CDR1 SGHDN and CDR2 FVKESK come from the germline V gene. This CDR3 has 13 residues. Here immunoSEQ multiplex PCR was the method, and the copy in TCRdb shows in-frame clones only, minus some. Counted here are about 160,000 clones, over 85% occurring once; the ten biggest clones make up roughly 5.7%. Sequencing was performed on blood. The chain carries TRBV14 and TRBJ2-7; 7 bases match TRBD1. The sequence derives from a man aged 18 to 30 in good health. The CDR3 loop is CASSHGTAYEQYF. CDR3 DNA: TGTGCCAGCAGCCATGGGACAGCCTACGAGCAGTACTTC.